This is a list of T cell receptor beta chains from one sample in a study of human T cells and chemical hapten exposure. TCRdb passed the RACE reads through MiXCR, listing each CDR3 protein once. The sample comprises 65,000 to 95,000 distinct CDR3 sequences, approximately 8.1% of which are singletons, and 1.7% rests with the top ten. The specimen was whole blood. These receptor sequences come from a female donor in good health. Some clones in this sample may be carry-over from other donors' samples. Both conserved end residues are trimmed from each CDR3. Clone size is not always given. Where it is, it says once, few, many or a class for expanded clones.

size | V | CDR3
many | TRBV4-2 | ASSQRGLEETQY
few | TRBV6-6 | ASFVSPGSPLH
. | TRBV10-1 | ASSEIPQPQH
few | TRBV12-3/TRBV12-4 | ASSLMRPSYSPLH
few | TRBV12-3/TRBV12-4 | ASSLRYYEQY
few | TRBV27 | ASSPRAPYEQY
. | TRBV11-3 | ASSWGRDTDTQY
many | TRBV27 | ASTPQGGPYEQY
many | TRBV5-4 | ASSLLPRVTEAF
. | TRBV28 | AIVSGQNEKLF
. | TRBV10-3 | AISEASRGRNTQY
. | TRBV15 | ATSRDRHYEQY
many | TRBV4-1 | ASKDFEGDQPQH
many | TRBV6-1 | ASSEKGTEDYEQY
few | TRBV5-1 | ASSPTPGQSNEQF
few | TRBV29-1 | SVDLSQETQY
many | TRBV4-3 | ASSQEGGEWRTEAF
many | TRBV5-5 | ASTQVIGGSNQPQH
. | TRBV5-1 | ASSRLTTVGHEQY
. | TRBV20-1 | SARDPTQQPYEQY
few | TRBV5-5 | ASSLFRLNTEAF
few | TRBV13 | ASSSRDRGFIASGANVLT
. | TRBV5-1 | ASSPTPGQTYEQY